The T cell receptor beta chain described here comes from a study of OX40 agonist ivuxolimab in advanced cancers. The CDR3 has 15 residues. Germline CDR1 SGHAT, CDR2 FQDESV (reference sequence). V was cut by 5 bases and J by 1 base, with 14 bases left in between. Study-level points and caveats: Some nonresponders also had low normalized T-cell clonal expansion.

Some clones are missing from TCRdb's copy, which holds only in-frame ones; the method was immunoSEQ multiplex PCR. The sample holds some 42,000 clones, about 81% seen once. A note on this clone: Its antigen is unidentified.

This clonotype was sampled from an adult with an advanced solid tumor such as melanoma, head and neck, liver or kidney cancer. The J gene is TRBJ2-5, the V gene TRBV11-1; tentatively, D is TRBD1 or TRBD2 (5 bases each). The sequenced sample was CD4+ or CD8+ T cells sorted from blood, obtained in a trial of the OX40 agonist ivuxolimab. CDR3 in amino acids: CASSPRDRIQETQYF. CDR3 DNA sequence: TGTGCCAGCAGCCCCCGGGACCGTATCCAAGAGACCCAGTACTTC.